The entry below gives a single TCR beta chain sequence along with its context. Its target antigen remains unknown. Base quality data are lacking; no much larger clone is found one base away. Enrolling through a virtual design, the prospective study's participants ranged in age from roughly 18 to 100 years and lived across about two dozen United States geographic areas. In the prospective study, cohorts were assigned on the basis of participant-reported clinical history obtained from a screening survey and a study questionnaire. Exposed participants had been in contact with someone with a PCR-confirmed or clinician-diagnosed COVID-19 case within 2 weeks of study entry. In the prospective study, whole blood, serum and a nasopharyngeal or oropharyngeal swab were collected from each participant by mobile phlebotomists. Participants in the prospective study had the option to provide additional blood draws and questionnaires over a roughly two-month period. Prospective study blood samples were shipped either frozen or at room temperature before DNA extraction.

The data are from a study of blood T cell repertoires in COVID-19 (dated by TCRdb to the early 2020s). For context, the study as a whole: The collaborator samples originated in the United States, Italy and Spain and spanned the acute and convalescent phases of COVID-19. The prospective study material was composed of cDNA or gDNA derived from T cells, B-cell-depleted T cells, or PBMCs. Subjects who had been exposed to COVID-19, were actively infected with it, or had recovered from it provided the deeply sampled blood TCRbeta repertoires that made up the dataset. A freely available public database, intended as a resource for researchers studying the immune response to SARS-CoV-2, is where the repertoires were released. The samples were drawn from the first 160 participants of the ongoing ImmuneRACE study and from 1,254 subjects provided by 6 global collaborators. A de-identified subject ID, COVID-19 status, age in years and sex were almost always included in the sample metadata. Where available, HLA class I and class II types were obtained from metadata supplied by the sample provider rather than from assay-based typing. Overall study outcomes, separate from this receptor: The amount of clinical and demographic metadata varied by source and participant and was provided uncurated.

The immunoSEQ Assay, a bias-controlled multiplex PCR, was used to amplify TCRbeta CDR3 regions from genomic DNA. On the authors' methods: Within the assay, amplification of reference gene primers was used to estimate how many nucleated cells each sample contained. To quantify the absolute abundance of each unique TCRbeta CDR3 rearrangement, sequence reads were collapsed and filtered. For each sample, productive Simpson clonality was calculated by taking the square root of Simpson's diversity index across productive rearrangements. Sourced from immuneACCESS, this table was stored by TCRdb with only in-frame sequences that have V and J called. A share of the clones is absent; for the studies checked, an unresolved V gene accounts for under half, and the remainder has no known explanation. V and J calls and clone size are copied from that table; D and trimming were computed from the DNA. Across this sample there are approximately 380,000 clones, with 91% seen only once. Jointly, the top ten make up roughly 0.9% of the sample.

V is shortened by 7 bases, J by 0 bases, and the region joining them spans 16 bases. From its cysteine to its phenylalanine, the CDR3 spans 15 amino acids. Only the CDR3 region is kept as DNA, spanning 45 bases read in frame from base 1. The germline V gene specifies SQVTM as CDR1 and ANQGSEA as CDR2. The chain is made from TRBV29-1 and TRBJ2-1; the D gene identity is not certain. The material sequenced was PBMCs or T cells enriched from blood (not recorded which). The receptor was derived from a woman in her thirties or forties who had been exposed to COVID-19. The DNA sequence is given as TGCAGCGCCCTTCGTAGAGGTAGCTCCTACAATGAGCAGTTCTTC. Translated, this is CSALRRGSSYNEQFF.